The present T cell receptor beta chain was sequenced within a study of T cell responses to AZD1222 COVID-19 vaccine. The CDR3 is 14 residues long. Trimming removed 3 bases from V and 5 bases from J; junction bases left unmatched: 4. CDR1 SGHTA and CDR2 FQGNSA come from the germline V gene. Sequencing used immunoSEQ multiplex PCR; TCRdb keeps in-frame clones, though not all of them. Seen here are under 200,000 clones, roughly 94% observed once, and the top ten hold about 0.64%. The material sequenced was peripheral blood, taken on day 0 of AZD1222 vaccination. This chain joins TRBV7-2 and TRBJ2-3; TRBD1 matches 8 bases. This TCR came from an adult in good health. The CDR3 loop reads CASSFDRGRDTQYF. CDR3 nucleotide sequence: TGTGCCAGCAGCTTCGACAGGGGCAGAGATACGCAGTATTTT. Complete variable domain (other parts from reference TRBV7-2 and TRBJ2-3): GAGVSQSPSNKVTEKGKDVELRCDPISGHTALYWYRQSLGQGLEFLIYFQGNSAPDKSGLPSDRFSAERTGGSVSTLTIQRTQQEDSAVYLCASSFDRGRDTQYFGPGTRLTVL.